Listed below are T cell receptor beta chains from one sample, sequenced in a study of beta chain features in type 1 diabetes. Assay: immunoSEQ multiplex PCR; the TCRdb copy retains only in-frame clones and omits some. The sample contains around 400,000 clones, over 10% of which appear only once. Specimen: naive CD4+ T cells from blood. The receptors were sampled from a young man in good health. CDR3s leave out the opening cysteine and the closing phenylalanine or tryptophan. A row's size may be missing; if present it is once, few, many or a size class.

cdr3_aa	cdr3_length	v_call	j_call	clone_size
ARGLQETQY	9	TRBV21-1	TRBJ2-5	few
ASSQDGTGPSSGNTIY	16	TRBV4-2	TRBJ1-3	.
ASSPTSGTYNEQF	13	TRBV7-3	TRBJ2-1	.
ASSRLRNTEAF	11	TRBV9	TRBJ1-1	.
ASSVDTRSYNEQF	13	TRBV9	TRBJ2-1	.
ASTRDGLNSNQPQH	14	TRBV19	TRBJ1-5	.
AWSTSGVSTDTQY	13	TRBV30	TRBJ2-3	.
AIKAQGNTEAF	11	TRBV10-3	TRBJ1-1	.
ASSLTGGAGYQETQY	15	TRBV5-4	TRBJ2-5	.
SVSAGVKAF	9	TRBV29-1	TRBJ1-1	few
ASSLSPRGNQPQH	13	TRBV28	TRBJ1-5	.
ASSVEGQTYNEQF	13	TRBV9	TRBJ2-1	few
SAGGSTGELF	10	TRBV29-1	TRBJ2-2	.
ASSLSYMSYSNQPQH	15	TRBV7-2	TRBJ1-5	.
ASSQSRTGPTEAF	13	TRBV5-4	TRBJ1-1	.
ASSRRGWSSTDTQY	14	TRBV7-3	TRBJ2-3	.
ASRSGRVYGYT	11	TRBV28	TRBJ1-2	few
ASSLQGQISYEQY	13	TRBV5-1	TRBJ2-7	.
ASSFGRRREQY	11	TRBV7-2	TRBJ2-7	.
ASSPVAASGFTDTQY	15	TRBV18	TRBJ2-3	.
ASSVAGGLQETQY	13	TRBV9	TRBJ2-5	.
ASSLYISGHGYT	12	TRBV6-5	TRBJ1-2	few
ASGGPNQPQH	10	TRBV28	TRBJ1-5	few
AISELTGPTAYNEQF	15	TRBV10-3	TRBJ2-1	.
ASFEVAHDEQF	11	TRBV5-1	TRBJ2-1	.
AWSKRDDYGYT	11	TRBV30	TRBJ1-2	.
ASSFYTGELF	10	TRBV27	TRBJ2-2	.
ASSSGEVQRGAF	12	TRBV6-6	TRBJ1-1	few
ASSPGHYNEQF	11	TRBV28	TRBJ2-1	few
ASSRRLAKSYNEQF	14	TRBV28	TRBJ2-1	.
ASTRLGSINEQY	12	TRBV6-5	TRBJ2-7	.
ASSQDRGLAGGTYEQY	16	TRBV4-1	TRBJ2-7	few
ASSQDREYGYT	11	TRBV18	TRBJ1-2	.
AWSPGRLEQY	10	TRBV30	TRBJ2-7	few
ASSLGGQGYHEQY	13	TRBV28	TRBJ2-7	.
ASSFGLASSGELF	13	TRBV27	TRBJ2-2	.
ASRPGQGMEAF	11	TRBV5-1	TRBJ1-1	few
ASRRDSQNSPLH	12	TRBV5-1	TRBJ1-6	.
ASSGRTTSSYNEQF	14	TRBV19	TRBJ2-1	few
VGDGGYGYT	9	TRBV30	TRBJ1-2	few
ASSYSRREWPGGYT	14	TRBV6-6	TRBJ1-2	.
ASSQPGTFKAEQF	13	TRBV7-9	TRBJ2-1	few
AWSTGTYGYT	10	TRBV30	TRBJ1-2	few
ASSLTRQETQY	11	TRBV7-3	TRBJ2-5	.